These T cell receptor beta chains were read from a single sample in a study of blood T cell repertoires in COVID-19. Sequencing used immunoSEQ multiplex PCR; TCRdb keeps in-frame clones, though not all of them. The sample includes some 99,000 clones, about 86% seen only once; the top ten take around 13%. The material sequenced was peripheral blood. Source of these receptors: a woman aged 60-75 years in a cohort sampled during active or convalescent COVID-19. Each CDR3 is given with its conserved first and last residue. The order of the fields is V gene, J gene, clone size, D gene, CDR3 protein. D genes are given only for firm matches. Clone size is not always given. Where it is, it says once, few, many or a class for expanded clones.

TRBV6-5	TRBJ2-3	.	.	CASSTTGGTDTQYF
TRBV7-3	TRBJ2-1	few	.	CASSSGNNEQFF
TRBV9	TRBJ1-1	few	.	CASSVVTADEAFF
TRBV28	TRBJ1-1	.	.	CASTLSGGHTEAFF
TRBV18	TRBJ1-1	.	.	CASGHRVSAEAFF
TRBV9	TRBJ2-1	.	TRBD2	CASSILTSGSYNEQFF
TRBV28	TRBJ1-2	.	.	CASSLSGQYLYGYTF
TRBV3-1/TRBV3-2	TRBJ2-3	once	TRBD1	CASSQDHLLGTGVTDTQYF
TRBV7-2	TRBJ2-1	.	.	CASSLGSSYNEQFF
TRBV20-1	TRBJ1-5	.	TRBD1	CSASRDSNNQPQHF
TRBV29-1	TRBJ2-7	.	.	CSVVMEGSYEQYF
TRBV5-1	TRBJ2-5	.	TRBD2	CASSSTPVSGRLAETQYF
TRBV11-2	TRBJ2-1	.	.	CASSLRRGNNEQFF
TRBV9	TRBJ2-7	many	.	CASSVQGLGEQYF
TRBV28	TRBJ1-2	.	.	CASSLPGQNYGYTF
TRBV3-1/TRBV3-2	TRBJ1-1	once	TRBD1	CASSHRTGVTEAFF
TRBV21-1	TRBJ1-2	once	.	CASSEMTNRDRDYGYTF
TRBV9	TRBJ1-3	.	TRBD1	CASSVGGQGAGNTIYF
TRBV27	TRBJ2-3	.	TRBD2	CASSPRAGGPSDTQYF
TRBV5-1	TRBJ1-4	.	.	CASSFRVGATNEKLFF
TRBV25-1	TRBJ2-3	.	TRBD2	CASSEKLAGPSTDTQYF
TRBV7-2	TRBJ1-2	once	.	CASSLVGRDYGYTF
TRBV18	TRBJ2-2	.	TRBD1	CASSPWRQGPGTGELFF
TRBV7-6	TRBJ1-1	.	.	CASSLLAGTTNTEAFF
TRBV13	TRBJ1-1	.	TRBD1	CASSDRGWNTEAFF